The 24 T cell receptor beta chains below all came from one sample that was sequenced in a study of memory CD4+ T cells and cytomegalovirus serostatus. Single viable CD3+CD4+CD8-CD45RO+ cells were sorted as the memory CD4+ T cells. Using immunoSEQ multiplex PCR, the repertoire was profiled, and TCRdb retains in-frame clones only, with some absent. The sample records more than 35,000 clones, roughly 85% being singletons. Material for sequencing was memory CD4+ T cells from blood. Receptors were obtained from an adult in good health and CMV-seropositive.

Concerning this clone: The germline gene is not matched at one end of the junction; a read error may be the cause. In nucleotides, the CDR3 is TGTGCCAGCTCAGCTAGGCGATCTTCCTTCAATGAGCAGTTCTTC. Its translation: CASSARRSSFNEQFF. The chain links TRBV18 to TRBJ2-1; D is unresolved. The CDR3 has 15 amino acids. Germline CDR1 KGHSH, CDR2 LQKENI.

This clone was found a few times. V is TRBV5-1 and J is TRBJ2-5; the match to TRBD1 covers 7 bases. CDR1 and CDR2 (germline): SGHRS, YFSETQ. With V trimmed by 4 bases and J by 3 bases, 6 bases remained unmatched. The CDR3 covers 14 residues. CDR3 amino acids: CASSGAGTEETQYF. As DNA, the CDR3 is TGCGCCAGCAGCGGGGCCGGGACAGAAGAGACCCAGTACTTC.

The chain links TRBV4-1 to TRBJ1-2; 7 bases match TRBD1. CDR1 is MGHRA and CDR2 is YSYEKL in the germline V gene. The CDR3 has 17 residues. V gave up 1 base and J gave up 8 bases; unmatched junction bases: 16. Here the CDR3 DNA reads TGCGCCAGCAGCCAAGTCTCCTCCATAGGGGGCCGGGGAGGCTACACCTTC. It yields the protein CASSQVSSIGGRGGYTF.

The chain links TRBV19 to TRBJ2-2, with TRBD2 as a possible D gene (5 bases). Trimming left V 5 bases short and J 2 bases short, with 12 bases between. CDR3 length: 15 amino acids. The germline V gene has CDR1 LNHDA and CDR2 SQIVND (reference sequence). CDR3 region: CASSWVGGNTGELFF. The CDR3 DNA reads TGTGCCAGTAGTTGGGTAGGAGGAAACACCGGGGAGCTGTTTTTT.

This clone showed up just a few times. The chain joins TRBV25-1 to TRBJ1-1; D is unclear. V shed 6 bases and J shed 7 bases, with 6 bases lying between them. The CDR3 length is 10 residues. Looked up from germline, CDR1 is MGHDK and CDR2 is SYGVNS. In DNA, the CDR3 is TGTGCCAGCAGAGACCGTGAAGCTTTCTTT. Protein: CASRDREAFF.

The V gene is TRBV9, the J gene TRBJ1-1; tentatively, D is TRBD1 (5 bases). The V gene's germline CDR1 is SGDLS and CDR2 YYNGEE. Trimming shortened V by 4 bases and J by 4 bases, and 17 bases separated the two germline ends. This CDR3 contains 15 residues. The CDR3 loop is CASSLEGGASTEAFF. DNA of the CDR3: TGTGCCAGCAGCCTAGAGGGAGGGGCTAGCACTGAAGCTTTCTTT.

J is TRBJ1-1 and V is TRBV5-1, with D unclear. Germline CDR1 SGHRS, CDR2 YFSETQ. This CDR3 region has 13 residues. The V end was cut by 0 bases, the J end by 4 bases, with 7 bases between. CDR3 nucleotides: TGCGCCAGCAGCTTGGAAACGGGCACTGAAGCTTTCTTT. As protein: CASSLETGTEAFF.

This clone came up once. The J gene is TRBJ1-1, the V gene TRBV28; TRBD1 agrees at 7 bases. The CDR3 covers 14 residues. J gave up 1 base and V 5 bases, and 4 bases lay outside the gene matches. The germline CDR1 and CDR2 sequences are MDHEN and SYDVKM. CDR3: CASSRQGPNTEAFF. Written as DNA, the CDR3 is TGTGCCAGCAGTAGACAGGGACCGAACACTGAAGCTTTCTTT.

The chain recombines TRBV27 with TRBJ1-2, with 7 bases that match TRBD1. V dropped 3 bases and J dropped 8; count of bases not matched to a gene: 6. Looked up from germline, CDR1 is MNHEY and CDR2 is SMNVEV (reference sequence). The CDR3 is 13 amino acids. CDR3 nucleotide sequence: TGTGCCAGCAGTTTGGGGAGACAGGGCGGCTACACCTTC. This codes for CASSLGRQGGYTF.

This sequence joins TRBV7-2 and TRBJ2-7; TRBD1 might be the D (5 bases). V was trimmed by 5 bases and J by 6 bases, leaving 17 bases between them. Germline CDR1 and CDR2: SGHTA and FQGNSA. The CDR3 has 14 amino acids. The CDR3 DNA follows: TGTGCCAGCAGCATTACAGGATCCCTAAGCGAGCAGTACTTC. Protein sequence: CASSITGSLSEQYF. The variable domain in full, with the rest retrieved from reference TRBV7-2 and TRBJ2-7, is GAGVSQSPSNKVTEKGKDVELRCDPISGHTALYWYRQSLGQGLEFLIYFQGNSAPDKSGLPSDRFSAERTGGSVSTLTIQRTQQEDSAVYLCASSITGSLSEQYFGPGTRLTVT.

The rearrangement joins TRBV4-2 to TRBJ2-1; 11 bases fit TRBD2. CDR3 size: 16 residues. CDR1 and CDR2 from the germline V gene are LGHNA and YNFKEQ. Trimming removed 0 bases from V and 3 bases from J; junction bases left unmatched: 1. Here the CDR3 reads CASSQDLAGGYNEQFF. CDR3 bases: TGTGCCAGCAGCCAAGATCTAGCGGGGGGCTACAATGAGCAGTTCTTC.

The V gene is TRBV13, the J gene TRBJ2-3; TRBD2 agrees at 7 bases. This CDR3 region has 16 residues. The V gene end was trimmed by 0 bases and the J gene end by 0 bases; junction bases not matched to a gene: 3. CDR1 PRHDT and CDR2 FYEKMQ come from the germline V gene (reference sequence). The CDR3 sequence: CASSLGGGTSTDTQYF. CDR3 coding DNA: TGTGCCAGCAGCTTAGGCGGGGGGACTAGCACAGATACGCAGTATTTT.

This clone was recorded once. J is TRBJ2-7 and V is TRBV7-3; D perhaps matches TRBD1 (6 bases). The CDR3 is made up of 16 amino acids. V lost 3 bases and J 2 bases, leaving 17 bases between the germline ends. CDR1 and CDR2 (germline): SGHTA, FQGTGA. CDR3 region: CASSLIDYRDPYEQYF. The CDR3 nucleotides are TGTGCCAGCAGCTTGATAGATTACAGGGATCCCTACGAGCAGTACTTC.

The genes are TRBV29-1 and TRBJ1-2; D gene uncertain. Germline loops: CDR1 SQVTM, CDR2 ANQGSEA. V was shortened by 0 bases and J by 7 bases, with 12 bases between the two germline ends. The CDR3 has 13 residues. The CDR3 DNA follows: TGCAGCGTTGAAGATCGGTTCCTCCGTGGCTACACCTTC. It is translated as CSVEDRFLRGYTF.

This rearrangement joins TRBV18 to TRBJ1-5, with 7 bases aligning to TRBD1. Germline loops: CDR1 KGHSH, CDR2 LQKENI. The CDR3 extends over 13 amino acids. The J segment lost 4 bases and the V segment lost 3 bases, leaving 0 bases of the junction unmatched. The CDR3: CASSPGQNQPQHF. DNA for the CDR3: TGTGCCAGCTCACCGGGACAGAATCAGCCCCAGCATTTT. Complete variable domain (other parts from reference TRBV18 and TRBJ1-5): NAGVMQNPRHLVRRRGQEARLRCSPMKGHSHVYWYRQLPEEGLKFMVYLQKENIIDESGMPKERFSAEFPKEGPSILRIQQVVRGDSAAYFCASSPGQNQPQHFGDGTRLSIL.

This clone was detected once. The chain has TRBV2 and TRBJ2-3; 9 bases are shared with TRBD1. The CDR3 is 16 amino acids. J gave up 1 base and V 10 bases, and 12 bases lay outside the gene matches. The germline V gene has CDR1 SNHLY and CDR2 FYNNEI. CDR3 bases: TGTGCCATCCCAAAGACGGGACAGGGTCGCACAGATACGCAGTATTTT. Protein: CAIPKTGQGRTDTQYF.

This clone qualifies as medium-sized. The same CDR3 can be traced to other DNA sequences in this sample. The chain uses TRBV7-3 and TRBJ1-1; maybe TRBD1 (5 bases). This CDR3 is built from 13 residues. Trimming removed 5 bases from V and 1 base from J, with 8 bases in between. Per germline, CDR1 SGHTA and CDR2 FQGTGA. The CDR3 coding sequence is TGTGCCAGCAGCCCAGGACAGAACACTGAAGCTTTCTTT. It codes for CASSPGQNTEAFF.

This clone was detected a few times. This chain links TRBV5-1 with TRBJ2-2; 7 bases are shared with TRBD2. Germline V gene sequence: CDR1 SGHRS, CDR2 YFSETQ. The CDR3 consists of 15 residues. V trimming: 0 bases; J trimming: 6 bases; junction bases outside the gene matches: 5. The CDR3 DNA follows: TGCGCCAGCAGCTTGGTGCTAGCGGTGGCCGGGGAGCTGTTTTTT. Amino acids: CASSLVLAVAGELFF.

The V and J genes are TRBV11-2 and TRBJ1-1; the D gene is possibly TRBD1 (6 bases). The V end lost 1 base, the J end lost 4 bases, and 10 bases lay between the germline ends. CDR1 is SGHAT, CDR2 FQNNGV, per germline. This CDR3 comprises 14 residues. The CDR3 DNA reads TGTGCCAGCAGCTTAGCGGGGGGCCGCACTGAAGCTTTCTTT. It translates to CASSLAGGRTEAFF.

This clone was detected once. The chain joins TRBV5-5 to TRBJ2-3; 8 bases match TRBD2. CDR1 is SGHKS and CDR2 is YYEKEE in the germline V gene (reference sequence). The J segment lost 4 bases and the V segment lost 7 bases, leaving 14 bases of the junction unmatched. The CDR3 contains 16 residues. The CDR3 bases are TGTGCCAGCGCCCGGGGGGGCGGGGGCAGGTCAGATACGCAGTATTTT. Its protein product is CASARGGGGRSDTQYF.

This chain connects TRBV18 to TRBJ2-1; TRBD1 matches 9 bases. In germline, CDR1 is KGHSH, CDR2 LQKENI. Trimming cost V 3 bases and J 3 bases; bases outside gene matches: 3. This CDR3 is built from 15 residues. CDR3 sequence reads: CASSPTGGGYNEQFF. The DNA of the CDR3 is TGTGCCAGCTCACCTACAGGGGGCGGCTACAATGAGCAGTTCTTC. Variable domain in full (rest from reference TRBV18 and TRBJ2-1): NAGVMQNPRHLVRRRGQEARLRCSPMKGHSHVYWYRQLPEEGLKFMVYLQKENIIDESGMPKERFSAEFPKEGPSILRIQQVVRGDSAAYFCASSPTGGGYNEQFFGPGTRLTVL.

The chain carries TRBV10-2 and TRBJ1-6, with 8 bases identical to TRBD1. V shed 6 bases and J 7 bases; nucleotides not matched to a gene: 5. The CDR3 is 14 amino acids. Germline lookup yields CDR1 WSHSY and CDR2 SAAADI. The CDR3 region is CASSQTGDNSPLHF. The CDR3 coding sequence is TGCGCCAGCAGCCAGACAGGGGACAATTCACCCCTCCACTTT.

The V and J genes are TRBV28 and TRBJ2-3, with 9 bases fitting TRBD2. With 4 bases clipped from V and 2 bases from J, the junction kept 13 bases outside the gene matches. Germline V gene data show CDR1 as MDHEN and CDR2 as SYDVKM. The CDR3 is 18 amino acids. The CDR3 sequence is CASSSFSGASGATDTQYF. DNA of the CDR3: TGTGCCAGCAGTTCATTCTCGGGAGCTAGCGGGGCCACAGATACGCAGTATTTT.

The rearrangement uses TRBV4-2 and TRBJ2-3; TRBD2 might be the D (6 bases). The CDR3 covers 15 residues. Trimming removed 4 bases at V and 4 bases at J, with 15 bases between. Germline V gene sequence: CDR1 LGHNA, CDR2 YNFKEQ. The CDR3 DNA sequence: TGTGCCAGCAGCCCCGGGCCCGGGACTTCAGATACGCAGTATTTT. Amino acids: CASSPGPGTSDTQYF.